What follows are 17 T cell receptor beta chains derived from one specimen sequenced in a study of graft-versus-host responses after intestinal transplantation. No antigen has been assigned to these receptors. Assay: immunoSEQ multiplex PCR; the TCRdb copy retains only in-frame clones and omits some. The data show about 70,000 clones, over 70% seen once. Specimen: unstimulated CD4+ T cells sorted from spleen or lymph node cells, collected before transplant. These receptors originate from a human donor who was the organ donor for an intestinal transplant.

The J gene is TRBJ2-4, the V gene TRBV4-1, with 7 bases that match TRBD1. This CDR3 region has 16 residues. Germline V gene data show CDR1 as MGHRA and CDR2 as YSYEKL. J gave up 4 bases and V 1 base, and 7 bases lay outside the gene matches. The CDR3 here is CASSQAPQGRKNIQYF. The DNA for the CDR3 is TGCGCCAGCAGCCAAGCACCACAGGGGCGTAAAAACATTCAGTACTTC.

The CDR3 is CASRRAGGNGQPQHF. DNA for the CDR3: TGTGCCAGCAGACGAGCGGGGGGTAACGGTCAGCCCCAGCATTTT. The chain combines TRBV6-5 with TRBJ1-5, with D possibly TRBD1 on 5 matching bases. Per germline, CDR1 MNHEY and CDR2 SVGAGI. The CDR3 is 15 amino acids. V was trimmed by 6 bases and J by 6 bases, leaving 18 bases between them.

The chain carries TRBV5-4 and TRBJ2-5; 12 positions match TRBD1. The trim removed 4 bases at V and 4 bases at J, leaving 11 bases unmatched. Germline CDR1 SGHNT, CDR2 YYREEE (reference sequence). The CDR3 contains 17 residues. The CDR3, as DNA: TGTGCCAGCAGCCCGTCCCGGGACAGGGGGCGGGGAGAGACCCAGTACTTC. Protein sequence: CASSPSRDRGRGETQYF.

The CDR3 sequence: CASSEPTGMTDTQYF. The CDR3 DNA reads as TGTGCCAGCAGTGAACCCACAGGGATGACAGATACGCAGTATTTT. V and J are TRBV2 and TRBJ2-3, with a possible D match to TRBD1 (6 bases). Trimming removed 2 bases at V and 3 bases at J, with 12 bases between. Germline V gene lookup returns CDR1 SNHLY and CDR2 FYNNEI. This CDR3 comprises 15 residues.

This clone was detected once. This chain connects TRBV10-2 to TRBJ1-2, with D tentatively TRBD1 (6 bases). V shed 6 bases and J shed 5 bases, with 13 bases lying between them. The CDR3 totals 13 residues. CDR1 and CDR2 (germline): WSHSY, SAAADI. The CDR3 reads CASSQGQLYGYTF. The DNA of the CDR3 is TGCGCCAGCAGCCAAGGACAGCTATATGGCTACACCTTC.

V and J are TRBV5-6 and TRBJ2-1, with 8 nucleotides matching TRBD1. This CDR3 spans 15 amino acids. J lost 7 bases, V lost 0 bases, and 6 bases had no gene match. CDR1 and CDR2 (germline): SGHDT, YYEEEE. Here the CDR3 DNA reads TGTGCCAGCAGCTTGGCAGGGGGCGCAGGGAATGAGCAGTTCTTC. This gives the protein CASSLAGGAGNEQFF.

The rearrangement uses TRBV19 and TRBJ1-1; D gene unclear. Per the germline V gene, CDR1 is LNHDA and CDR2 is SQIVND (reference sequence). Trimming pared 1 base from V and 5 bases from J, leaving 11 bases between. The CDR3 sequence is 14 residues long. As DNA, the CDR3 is TGTGCCAGTAGTATAGGAGGAATACGGACTGAAGCTTTCTTT. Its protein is CASSIGGIRTEAFF.

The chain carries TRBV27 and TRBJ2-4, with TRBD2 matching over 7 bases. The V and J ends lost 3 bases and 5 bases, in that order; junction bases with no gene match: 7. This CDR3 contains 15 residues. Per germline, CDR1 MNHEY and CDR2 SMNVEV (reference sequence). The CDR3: CASSFLTSGENIQYF. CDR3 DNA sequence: TGTGCCAGCAGTTTTTTAACCAGCGGGGAAAACATTCAGTACTTC.

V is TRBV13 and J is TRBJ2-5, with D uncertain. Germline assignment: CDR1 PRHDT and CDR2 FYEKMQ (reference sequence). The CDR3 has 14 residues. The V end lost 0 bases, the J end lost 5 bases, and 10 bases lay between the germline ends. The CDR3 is CASSLGARRETQYF. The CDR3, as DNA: TGTGCCAGCAGCTTAGGGGCGCGGCGGGAGACCCAGTACTTC.

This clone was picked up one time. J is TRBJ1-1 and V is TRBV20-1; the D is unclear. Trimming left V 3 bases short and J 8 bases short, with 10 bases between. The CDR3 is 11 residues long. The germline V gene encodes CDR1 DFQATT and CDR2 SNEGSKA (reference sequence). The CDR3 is CSASRVLEAFF. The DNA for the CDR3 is TGCAGTGCTAGTCGGGTTCTAGAAGCTTTCTTT.

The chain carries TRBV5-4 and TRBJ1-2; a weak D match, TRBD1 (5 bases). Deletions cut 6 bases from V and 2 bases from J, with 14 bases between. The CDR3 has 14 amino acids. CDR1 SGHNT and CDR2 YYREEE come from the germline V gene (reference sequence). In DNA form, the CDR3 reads TGTGCCAGCACCCCGGGGGGGGGAAACTATGGCTACACCTTC. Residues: CASTPGGGNYGYTF.

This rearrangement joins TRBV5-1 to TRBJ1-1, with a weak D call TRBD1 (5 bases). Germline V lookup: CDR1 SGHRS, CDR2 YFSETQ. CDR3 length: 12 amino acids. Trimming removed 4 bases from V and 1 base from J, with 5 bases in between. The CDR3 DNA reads TGCGCCAGCAGCACAGGGAACACTGAAGCTTTCTTT. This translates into CASSTGNTEAFF.

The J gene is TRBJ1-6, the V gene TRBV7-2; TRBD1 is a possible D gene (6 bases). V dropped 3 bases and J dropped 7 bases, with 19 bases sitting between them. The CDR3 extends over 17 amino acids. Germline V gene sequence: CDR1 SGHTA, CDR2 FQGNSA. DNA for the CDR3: TGTGCCAGCAGCTTTGCATGGGGGGGCACGAAAAATTCACCCCTCCACTTT. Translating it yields CASSFAWGGTKNSPLHF.

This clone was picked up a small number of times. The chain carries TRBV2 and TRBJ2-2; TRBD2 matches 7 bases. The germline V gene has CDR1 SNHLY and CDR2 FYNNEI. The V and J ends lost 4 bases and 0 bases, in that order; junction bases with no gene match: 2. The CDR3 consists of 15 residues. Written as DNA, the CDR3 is TGTGCCAGCAGTGTTCGGGGGGCGAACACCGGGGAGCTGTTTTTT. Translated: CASSVRGANTGELFF.

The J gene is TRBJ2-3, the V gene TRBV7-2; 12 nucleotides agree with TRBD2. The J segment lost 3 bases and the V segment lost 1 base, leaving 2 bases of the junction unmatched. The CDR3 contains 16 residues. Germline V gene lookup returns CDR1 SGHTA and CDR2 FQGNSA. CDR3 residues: CASSLGGLAGTDTQYF. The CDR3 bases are TGTGCCAGCAGCTTAGGAGGACTAGCGGGGACAGATACGCAGTATTTT.

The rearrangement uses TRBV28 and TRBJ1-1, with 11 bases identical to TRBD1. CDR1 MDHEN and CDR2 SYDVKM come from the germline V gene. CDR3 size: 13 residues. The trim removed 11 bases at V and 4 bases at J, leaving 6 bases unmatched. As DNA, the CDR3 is TGTGCCGTAGTAGGGACAGGGGGCACTGAAGCTTTCTTT. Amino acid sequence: CAVVGTGGTEAFF.

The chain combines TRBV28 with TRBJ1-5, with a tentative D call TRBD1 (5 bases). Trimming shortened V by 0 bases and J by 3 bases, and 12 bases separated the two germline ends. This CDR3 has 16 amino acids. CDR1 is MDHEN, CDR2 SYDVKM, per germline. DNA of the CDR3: TGTGCCAGCAGTTTATGGAAAGGGGCCCCCAATCAGCCCCAGCATTTT. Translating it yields CASSLWKGAPNQPQHF.